These 27 T cell receptor beta chains were all obtained from the same sample, sequenced in a study of cytomegalovirus exposure and HLA in healthy donors. The repertoire was sequenced with immunoSEQ multiplex PCR; TCRdb's copy has only in-frame clones and lacks some. The data contain some 210,000 clones, roughly 91% of them singletons. The specimen sequenced was PBMCs. All receptors derive from a woman in her late teens or twenties in good health and CMV-seropositive.

This chain connects TRBV18 to TRBJ2-2; TRBD2 might be the D (5 bases). Germline V lookup: CDR1 KGHSH, CDR2 LQKENI. The germline V and J ends were trimmed by 0 bases and 0 bases, with 14 bases remaining between them. The CDR3 runs 18 residues. The CDR3 DNA reads TGTGCCAGCTCACCACCGGGAGCTAGCAGCGCGAACACCGGGGAGCTGTTTTTT. It encodes CASSPPGASSANTGELFF.

This clone was recorded once. The CDR3 DNA is TGTGCCAGCAGCGAGGGGGGGGAAGCTTTCTTT. Protein sequence: CASSEGGEAFF. The chain recombines TRBV9 with TRBJ1-1; maybe TRBD1 (6 bases). With 3 bases removed from V and 8 bases from J, the gap between germline ends came to 8 bases. The CDR3 totals 11 residues. Germline CDR1 reads SGDLS; CDR2 reads YYNGEE.

This sequence joins TRBV18 and TRBJ1-1; unclear D gene. CDR1 is KGHSH and CDR2 is LQKENI in the germline V gene. The CDR3 extends over 16 amino acids. The germline V and J ends were trimmed by 5 bases and 1 base, with 17 bases remaining between them. In DNA form, the CDR3 reads TGTGCCAGCTCAGGCACCACTATCTTGACGAACACTGAAGCTTTCTTT. This sequence encodes CASSGTTILTNTEAFF.

This rearrangement joins TRBV28 to TRBJ2-3; D gene ambiguous. The CDR3 is 15 amino acids. V lost 4 bases and J lost 3, with 14 bases in between. The germline CDR1 and CDR2 sequences are MDHEN and SYDVKM. Here the CDR3 DNA reads TGTGCCAGCAGTTCCCTGGGCTCAGCAACAGATACGCAGTATTTT. The encoded protein is CASSSLGSATDTQYF.

The genes are TRBV28 and TRBJ1-5; tentatively, D is TRBD1 (5 bases). The ends were cut back, 3 bases at V and 1 base at J, with 25 bases in the middle. Germline CDR1 and CDR2: MDHEN and SYDVKM. The CDR3 sequence is 20 residues long. The chain's CDR3 is CASSLWAMGGSKRSNQPQHF. DNA for the CDR3: TGTGCCAGCAGTTTGTGGGCGATGGGGGGATCAAAAAGGAGCAATCAGCCCCAGCATTTT.

The chain is built from TRBV6-5 and TRBJ1-2; tentatively, D is TRBD1 (5 bases). CDR3 length equals 13 residues. The ends were cut back, 6 bases at V and 4 bases at J, with 12 bases in the middle. CDR1 and CDR2 (germline): MNHEY, SVGAGI. CDR3 nucleotides: TGTGCCAGCAGGGCAGGGTCCCTCTATGGCTACACCTTC. It translates to CASRAGSLYGYTF.

This sequence joins TRBV27 and TRBJ2-7; D might be TRBD1 (5 bases). CDR1 MNHEY and CDR2 SMNVEV come from the germline V gene (reference sequence). This CDR3 region has 13 residues. The V end was cut by 5 bases, the J end by 4 bases, with 12 bases between. CDR3: CASSPRTFYEQYF. As DNA, the CDR3 is TGTGCCAGCAGTCCACGGACATTTTACGAGCAGTACTTC.

This chain links TRBV9 with TRBJ1-1; D gene ambiguous. CDR1 SGDLS and CDR2 YYNGEE come from the germline V gene. There are 13 residues in the CDR3. V was clipped by 3 bases and J by 7 bases, with 13 bases between them. The CDR3 coding sequence is TGTGCCAGCAGCGCCCCTTCAGAGGTTGAAGCTTTCTTT. Translation gives CASSAPSEVEAFF.

This clone has just one count. CDR3 protein: CASSEIVTETQYF. DNA for the CDR3: TGTGCCAGCAGTGAAATAGTAACGGAGACCCAGTACTTC. V gene TRBV25-1 combines with J gene TRBJ2-5; no definite D call. The V end lost 2 bases, the J end lost 5 bases, and 9 bases lay between the germline ends. CDR1 is MGHDK and CDR2 is SYGVNS in the germline V gene. There are 13 residues in the CDR3.

CDR3 nucleotide sequence: TGCGCCAGCAGTGATTCCCGGGGATCCAACTATGGCTACACCTTC. This codes for CASSDSRGSNYGYTF. The chain employs TRBV10-2 and TRBJ1-2; D uncertain. The CDR3 length is 15 residues. Trimming shortened V by 3 bases and J by 2 bases, and 13 bases separated the two germline ends. Germline values: CDR1 WSHSY, CDR2 SAAADI.

This clone was recorded once. The V call is TRBV27, the J call TRBJ2-2; 8 bases match TRBD2. The CDR3 loop spans 16 amino acids. J was trimmed by 4 bases and V by 2 bases; bases with no gene match: 6. CDR1 and CDR2 (germline): MNHEY, SMNVEV (reference sequence). The CDR3 is CASSLLTSGSTGELFF. Written as DNA, the CDR3 is TGTGCCAGCAGTTTACTTACTAGCGGTTCCACCGGGGAGCTGTTTTTT.

V and J are TRBV4-2 and TRBJ1-5; TRBD1 might be the D (5 bases). The CDR3 spans 15 residues. Germline assignment: CDR1 LGHNA and CDR2 YNFKEQ. Between the trimmed V and J ends, which lost 4 bases and 3 bases, there was a span of 13 bases. The CDR3 sequence is CASSPEGRANQPQHF. The DNA of the CDR3 is TGTGCCAGCAGCCCTGAAGGCAGGGCCAATCAGCCCCAGCATTTT.

The V call is TRBV29-1, the J call TRBJ1-1; D remains unclear. The CDR3 is 11 amino acids. V lost 3 bases to trimming and J lost 10 bases, with 12 bases between them. The V gene's germline CDR1 is SQVTM and CDR2 ANQGSEA. CDR3 nucleotide sequence: TGCAGCGTTGACCCGCTGAGTAGAGCTTTCTTT. Protein sequence: CSVDPLSRAFF.

This clone occurred a few times. This chain links TRBV25-1 with TRBJ1-2; D might be TRBD1 (5 bases). The ends were cut back, 8 bases at V and 10 bases at J, with 17 bases in the middle. Germline V lookup: CDR1 MGHDK, CDR2 SYGVNS. The CDR3 is 12 amino acids. CDR3 loop: CASHGASVDYTF. Here the CDR3 DNA reads TGTGCCAGCCATGGGGCTTCGGTCGACTACACCTTC.

The V and J genes are TRBV2 and TRBJ2-3, with 14 positions matching TRBD2. In germline, CDR1 is SNHLY, CDR2 FYNNEI. The length of the CDR3 is 16 residues. Trimming cost V 5 bases and J 5 bases; bases outside gene matches: 6. CDR3 in amino acids: CASSPLTSGRVDTQYF. DNA of the CDR3: TGTGCCAGCAGTCCCCTGACTAGCGGGAGGGTAGATACGCAGTATTTT.

The gene calls are TRBV20-1 and TRBJ1-1, with a weak D call TRBD1 (5 bases). V was shortened by 3 bases and J by 8 bases, with 7 bases between the two germline ends. The CDR3 runs to 10 residues. The germline V gene has CDR1 DFQATT and CDR2 SNEGSKA (reference sequence). The CDR3 protein is CSARWTEAFF. The CDR3 region has the DNA TGCAGTGCTAGGTGGACAGAAGCTTTCTTT.

This chain uses TRBV7-8 with TRBJ1-3; no clear D gene. The CDR3 is made up of 16 amino acids. V was clipped by 5 bases and J by 0 bases, with 14 bases between them. Germline V gives CDR1 SGHVS, CDR2 FQNEAQ. In DNA, the CDR3 is TGTGCCAGCAGCCAAAGTCGGGATTACTCTGGAAACACCATATATTTT. This encodes CASSQSRDYSGNTIYF. Combining the CDR3 with reference TRBV7-8 and TRBJ1-3 gives the whole variable domain GAGVSQSPRYKVAKRGQDVALRCDPISGHVSLFWYQQALGQGPEFLTYFQNEAQLDKSGLPSDRFFAERPEGSVSTLKIQRTQQEDSAVYLCASSQSRDYSGNTIYFGEGSWLTVV.

The gene calls are TRBV30 and TRBJ2-2; D is unresolved. Germline-derived CDR1 and CDR2 are GTSNPN and SVGIG (reference sequence). This CDR3 is built from 14 residues. V shed 5 bases and J shed 3 bases, with 13 bases lying between them. The CDR3 nucleotides read TGTGCCTGGGTTGGCCCTCCTCACACCGGGGAGCTGTTTTTT. Residues: CAWVGPPHTGELFF.

The chain carries TRBV18 and TRBJ2-3; 13 nucleotides align to TRBD2. V lost 3 bases and J lost 5; bases outside the gene matches: 5. Germline-derived CDR1 and CDR2 are KGHSH and LQKENI. The CDR3 loop spans 16 amino acids. The CDR3 is CASSPGLAGVVDTQYF. In nucleotides, the CDR3 is TGTGCCAGCTCACCTGGACTAGCGGGAGTTGTAGATACGCAGTATTTT.

The CDR3 DNA sequence: TGTGCCAGCAGCGTAGCTGGCGGGAGAGGAGAGACCCAGTACTTC. As protein: CASSVAGGRGETQYF. The rearrangement joins TRBV9 to TRBJ2-5; 7 positions agree with TRBD2. J gave up 4 bases and V 0 bases, and 6 bases lay outside the gene matches. The CDR3 sequence is 15 residues long. CDR1 and CDR2 (germline): SGDLS, YYNGEE.

V and J are TRBV6-5 and TRBJ2-3; TRBD2 might be the D (5 bases). This CDR3 is built from 13 residues. V gave up 6 bases and J gave up 0 bases, with 7 bases separating them. Per germline, CDR1 MNHEY and CDR2 SVGAGI. This chain's CDR3 is CASSRGSTDTQYF. CDR3 coding DNA: TGTGCCAGCAGCCGCGGGAGCACAGATACGCAGTATTTT.

This clone was observed a few times. CDR3 loop: CAWTRHPREKLFF. The CDR3 DNA follows: TGTGCCTGGACTCGACACCCGAGAGAAAAACTGTTTTTT. V usage is TRBV30 and J usage is TRBJ1-4; D unresolved. This CDR3 spans 13 amino acids. Germline V gene data show CDR1 as GTSNPN and CDR2 as SVGIG (reference sequence). The ends were cut back, 4 bases at V and 8 bases at J, with 14 bases in the middle.

The chain employs TRBV27 and TRBJ1-4; 7 nucleotides match TRBD1. The CDR3 runs 17 residues. With V trimmed by 2 bases and J by 8 bases, 14 bases remained unmatched. Germline-derived CDR1 and CDR2 are MNHEY and SMNVEV (reference sequence). CDR3: CASSLIYRGPSGEKLFF. CDR3 in DNA: TGTGCCAGCAGTTTAATATACAGGGGCCCCTCAGGAGAAAAACTGTTTTTT.

This chain links TRBV27 with TRBJ2-7; a weak D match, TRBD2 (5 bases). The CDR3 is made up of 14 amino acids. Germline values: CDR1 MNHEY, CDR2 SMNVEV (reference sequence). V lost 5 bases and J 6 bases, leaving 17 bases between the germline ends. The CDR3 DNA is TGTGCCAGCAGTCCCCTCCGAGGGTCTGTCGAGCAGTACTTC. This gives the protein CASSPLRGSVEQYF.

The chain links TRBV6-1 to TRBJ2-1; D unresolved. This CDR3 is 14 amino acids long. The ends were cut back, 2 bases at V and 1 base at J, with 6 bases in the middle. CDR1 is MNHNS, CDR2 SASEGT, per germline. The DNA for the CDR3 is TGTGCCAGCAGTGAAAAAGCATCCTACAATGAGCAGTTCTTC. Residues: CASSEKASYNEQFF.

The J gene is TRBJ1-2, the V gene TRBV28; a possible D gene is TRBD1 (6 bases). The V and J ends lost 6 bases and 4 bases respectively, with 12 bases between them. The CDR3 length is 13 residues. In germline, CDR1 is MDHEN, CDR2 SYDVKM. The CDR3 sequence: CASSQRGAYGYTF. CDR3 nucleotide sequence: TGTGCCAGCAGCCAACGGGGGGCCTATGGCTACACCTTC.

This clone was observed once. The chain combines TRBV27 with TRBJ2-1, with 9 bases lining up with TRBD2. The V segment lost 5 bases and the J segment 3 bases; nucleotides outside the gene matches: 14. CDR3 length: 18 residues. Germline V gene data show CDR1 as MNHEY and CDR2 as SMNVEV (reference sequence). The CDR3 region has the DNA TGTGCCAGCAGTCCGCTAGGGGCTAGCGGGGCCTACTACAATGAGCAGTTCTTC. This codes for CASSPLGASGAYYNEQFF.